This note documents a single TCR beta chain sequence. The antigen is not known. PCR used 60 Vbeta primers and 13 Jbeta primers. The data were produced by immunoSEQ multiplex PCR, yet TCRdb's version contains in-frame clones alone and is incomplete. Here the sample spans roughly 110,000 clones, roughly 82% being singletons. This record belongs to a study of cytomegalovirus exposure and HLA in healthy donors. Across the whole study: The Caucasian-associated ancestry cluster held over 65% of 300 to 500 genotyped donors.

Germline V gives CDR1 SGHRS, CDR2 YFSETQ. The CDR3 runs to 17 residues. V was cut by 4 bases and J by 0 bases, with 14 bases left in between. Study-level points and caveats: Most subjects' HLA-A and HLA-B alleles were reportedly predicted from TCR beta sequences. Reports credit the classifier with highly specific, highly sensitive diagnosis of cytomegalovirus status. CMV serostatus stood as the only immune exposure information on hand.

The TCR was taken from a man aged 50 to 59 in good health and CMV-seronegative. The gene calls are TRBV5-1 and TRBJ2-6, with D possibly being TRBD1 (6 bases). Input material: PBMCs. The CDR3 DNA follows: TGCGCCAGCAGCCTGGGGACATTGAGCTCTGGGGCCAACGTCCTGACTTTC. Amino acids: CASSLGTLSSGANVLTF.